This T cell receptor beta chain was retrieved from a study of blood T cells in healthy people across ages. Turning to this clonotype: Its specificity is not known.

With a J-beta primer mix and a sample-barcoded 5' primer, a second PCR ran about 7 to 12 cycles. TCRdb called the 5' RACE reads again in MiXCR, with one record for every CDR3 protein. This table has 450,000 to 650,000 distinct CDR3 sequences, more than 20% appearing once. Whole-study results and caveats: Total diversity from one million sequenced T cells was likely underestimated.

The CDR3 covers 11 residues. Germline V gene lookup returns CDR1 MNHNY and CDR2 SVGAGI (reference sequence). The trim removed 8 bases at V and 9 bases at J, leaving 2 bases unmatched. This sample also appeared in a second study, on T cells of mothers and their children. Per that paper: From each mother came over 8 million TCR beta CDR3 reads, and from each child came 3 million to 3.5 million.

The chain links TRBV6-6 to TRBJ1-1, with 11 bases aligning to TRBD1. The sample was blood. The origin of this receptor is a boy aged 5-17 years in good health. The CDR3 protein is CASGQGAKAFF. The CDR3, as DNA: TGTGCCAGCGGACAGGGGGCGAAAGCTTTCTTT.